Below are 12 T cell receptor beta chains sequenced from a single sample in a study of blood T cell repertoires in COVID-19. Clones were sequenced by immunoSEQ multiplex PCR, and TCRdb holds only the in-frame ones, with some missing. The sample yields fewer than 35,000 clones, 87% seen once. The sample was peripheral blood. These receptors were collected from a man aged 50 or older with active or convalescent COVID-19.

The genes are TRBV27 and TRBJ2-7; a weak D match, TRBD2 (5 bases). The CDR3 totals 15 residues. Per the germline V gene, CDR1 is MNHEY and CDR2 is SMNVEV (reference sequence). Trimming stripped 4 bases from V and 2 bases from J, with 15 bases between. The CDR3 sequence is CASSSLQLGPYEQYF. The CDR3 DNA sequence: TGTGCCAGCAGTTCCCTACAACTAGGACCCTACGAGCAGTACTTC.

V is TRBV11-2 and J is TRBJ1-3; TRBD1 agrees at 9 bases. The junction had 9 bases not matched to a gene; V was cut back by 5 bases and J by 4 bases. The germline V gene has CDR1 SGHAT and CDR2 FQNNGV. The CDR3 is 16 residues long. The chain's CDR3 is CASSPRTGGSGNTIYF. In DNA form, the CDR3 reads TGTGCCAGCAGCCCCCGAACAGGGGGCTCCGGAAACACCATATATTTT.

The V and J genes are TRBV20-1 and TRBJ2-1; D not certain. The germline CDR1 and CDR2 sequences are DFQATT and SNEGSKA (reference sequence). Trimming cost V 3 bases and J 6 bases, with 6 bases left between them. This CDR3 contains 11 residues. The DNA of the CDR3 is TGCAGTGCTAGTCGGTTCAATGAGCAGTTCTTC. Its translation is CSASRFNEQFF.

This clone was detected only a few times. The V call is TRBV6-2 or TRBV6-3, the J call TRBJ2-1; a possible D gene is TRBD2 (6 bases). CDR1 is MNHEY and CDR2 is SVGEGT in the germline V gene. This CDR3 spans 15 amino acids. The germline V and J ends were trimmed by 1 base and 9 bases, with 16 bases remaining between them. The CDR3 sequence: CASSYYVTSLGEQFF. For the CDR3, the DNA is TGTGCCAGCAGTTACTACGTGACTAGTCTAGGTGAGCAGTTCTTC.

This chain links TRBV6-5 with TRBJ1-4; 8 bases are a match to TRBD1. Germline V CDR1 and CDR2: MNHEY, SVGAGI. Germline trimming cut 5 bases from V and 8 bases from J; bases unmatched to any gene: 10. The CDR3 extends over 15 amino acids. CDR3 amino acids: CASSNGQGGGEKLFF. The CDR3 nucleotides are TGTGCCAGCAGTAATGGACAGGGAGGGGGAGAAAAACTGTTTTTT.

The CDR3 loop reads CASSFRLGQVNGYTF. CDR3 DNA: TGTGCCAGCAGTTTCCGTCTAGGACAGGTCAATGGCTACACCTTC. The chain recombines TRBV28 with TRBJ1-2; TRBD1 aligns across 7 bases. With V trimmed by 3 bases and J by 6 bases, 10 bases remained unmatched. This CDR3 has 15 residues. Looked up from germline, CDR1 is MDHEN and CDR2 is SYDVKM.

This clone was seen only a few times. The chain carries TRBV4-3 and TRBJ2-1; 7 bases are shared with TRBD2. Germline V CDR1 and CDR2: LGHNA, YSLEER. The V and J ends lost 0 bases and 3 bases, in that order; junction bases with no gene match: 8. The CDR3 is 17 amino acids. As DNA, the CDR3 is TGCGCCAGCAGCCAAGATATCCCCCTAGCGGTCTACAATGAGCAGTTCTTC. Residues: CASSQDIPLAVYNEQFF.

The genes are TRBV28 and TRBJ1-2, with 8 nucleotides matching TRBD1. Germline-derived CDR1 and CDR2 are MDHEN and SYDVKM. The trim removed 6 bases at V and 5 bases at J, leaving 20 bases unmatched. This CDR3 is built from 18 residues. The CDR3 DNA sequence: TGTGCCAGCAGGGGCTCTCCGGACAGGGCGATAACCCTTTATGGCTACACCTTC. Its translation is CASRGSPDRAITLYGYTF.

This sequence joins TRBV10-3 and TRBJ1-2; possibly TRBD1 for D (6 bases). Trimming left V 0 bases short and J 4 bases short, with 9 bases between. The V gene's germline CDR1 is ENHRY and CDR2 SYGVKD. This CDR3 contains 14 residues. In DNA, the CDR3 is TGTGCCATCAGTGAGTCGACAGGCGTCTATGGCTACACCTTC. Translating gives CAISESTGVYGYTF.

The rearrangement uses TRBV7-2 and TRBJ2-5; 11 bases agree with TRBD2. Germline V gene lookup returns CDR1 SGHTA and CDR2 FQGNSA. The trim removed 5 bases at V and 4 bases at J, leaving 6 bases unmatched. The length of the CDR3 is 15 residues. The CDR3 bases are TGTGCCAGCAGCCCCGTAGGACTAGCGGGAGAGACCCAGTACTTC. Translation: CASSPVGLAGETQYF.

This chain uses TRBV4-1 with TRBJ2-5; weak D call: TRBD2 (7 bases). Germline loops: CDR1 MGHRA, CDR2 YSYEKL. With 3 bases removed from V and 3 bases from J, the gap between germline ends came to 14 bases. The CDR3 sequence is 15 residues long. The CDR3 sequence: CASSHLGAGEETQYF. The CDR3 DNA reads TGCGCCAGCAGCCACTTGGGGGCGGGGGAAGAGACCCAGTACTTC.

The V call is TRBV28, the J call TRBJ2-2; TRBD1 agrees at 7 bases. J was trimmed by 3 bases and V by 4 bases; bases with no gene match: 2. CDR1 and CDR2 from the germline V gene are MDHEN and SYDVKM. This CDR3 region has 14 residues. The CDR3 DNA reads as TGTGCCAGCAGTTATACAGGGGACACCGGGGAGCTGTTTTTT. The encoded protein is CASSYTGDTGELFF.